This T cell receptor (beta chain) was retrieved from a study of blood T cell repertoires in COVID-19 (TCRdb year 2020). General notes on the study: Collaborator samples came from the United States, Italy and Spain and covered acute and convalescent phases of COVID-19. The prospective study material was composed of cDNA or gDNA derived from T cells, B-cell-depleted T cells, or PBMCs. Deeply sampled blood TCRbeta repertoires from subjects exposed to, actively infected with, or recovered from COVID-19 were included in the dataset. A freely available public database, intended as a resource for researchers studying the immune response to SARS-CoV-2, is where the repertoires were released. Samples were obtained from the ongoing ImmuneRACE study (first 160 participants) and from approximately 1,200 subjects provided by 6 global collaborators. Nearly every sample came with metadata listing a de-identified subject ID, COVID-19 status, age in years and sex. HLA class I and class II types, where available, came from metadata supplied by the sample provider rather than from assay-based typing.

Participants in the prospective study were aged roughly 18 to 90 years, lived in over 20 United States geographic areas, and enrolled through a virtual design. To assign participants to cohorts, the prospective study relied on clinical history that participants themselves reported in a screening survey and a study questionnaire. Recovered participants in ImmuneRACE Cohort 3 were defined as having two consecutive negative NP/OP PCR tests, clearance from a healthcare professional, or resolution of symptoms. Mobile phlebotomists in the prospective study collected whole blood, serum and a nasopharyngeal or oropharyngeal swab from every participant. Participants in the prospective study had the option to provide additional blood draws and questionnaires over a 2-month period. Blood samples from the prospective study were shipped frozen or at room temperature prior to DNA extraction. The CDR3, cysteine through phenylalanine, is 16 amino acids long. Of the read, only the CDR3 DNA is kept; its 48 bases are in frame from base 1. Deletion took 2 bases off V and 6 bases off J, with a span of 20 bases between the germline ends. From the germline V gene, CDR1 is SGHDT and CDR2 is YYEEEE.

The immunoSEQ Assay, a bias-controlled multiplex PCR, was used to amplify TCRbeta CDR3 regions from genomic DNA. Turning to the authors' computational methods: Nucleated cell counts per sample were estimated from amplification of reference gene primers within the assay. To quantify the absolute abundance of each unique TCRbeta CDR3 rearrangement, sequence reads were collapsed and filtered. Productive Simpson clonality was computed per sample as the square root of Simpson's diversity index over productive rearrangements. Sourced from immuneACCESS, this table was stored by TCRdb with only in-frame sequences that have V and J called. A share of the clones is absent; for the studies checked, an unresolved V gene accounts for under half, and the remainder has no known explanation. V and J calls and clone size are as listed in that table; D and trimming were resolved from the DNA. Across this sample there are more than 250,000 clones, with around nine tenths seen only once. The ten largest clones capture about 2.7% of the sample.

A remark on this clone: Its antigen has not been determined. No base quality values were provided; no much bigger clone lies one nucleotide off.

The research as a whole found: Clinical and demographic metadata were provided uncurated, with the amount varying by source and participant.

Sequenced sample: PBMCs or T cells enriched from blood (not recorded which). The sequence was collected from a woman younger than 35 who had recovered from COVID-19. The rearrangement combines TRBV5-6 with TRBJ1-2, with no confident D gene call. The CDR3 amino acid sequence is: CASSFIGPGEIHGYTF. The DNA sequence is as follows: TGTGCCAGCAGCTTTATCGGCCCCGGGGAGATTCATGGCTACACCTTC.